One and the same sample provided the 30 T cell receptor beta chains below, sequenced in a study of cytomegalovirus exposure and HLA in healthy donors. This PCR relied on a set of 60 Vbeta primers and 13 Jbeta primers. Clones were read by immunoSEQ multiplex PCR, and TCRdb kept only the in-frame ones, dropping some. The sample comprises about 140,000 clones, approximately 83% of which are singletons, and 3.1% rests with the top ten. The source material was PBMCs. These receptors were collected from a male donor in good health and CMV-seronegative.

This sequence joins TRBV19 and TRBJ2-3; TRBD1 matches at 7 bases. V lost 2 bases to trimming and J lost 2 bases; unmatched junction nucleotides: 7. The CDR3 runs 16 residues. Germline loops: CDR1 LNHDA, CDR2 SQIVND (reference sequence). CDR3 region: CASSISGTASTDTQYF. DNA for the CDR3: TGTGCCAGTAGTATATCCGGGACAGCTTCCACAGATACGCAGTATTTT.

The V call is TRBV7-9, the J call TRBJ1-4, with 8 bases lining up with TRBD1. Germline V gene lookup returns CDR1 SEHNR and CDR2 FQNEAQ (reference sequence). CDR3 length: 16 amino acids. V shed 5 bases and J 8 bases; nucleotides not matched to a gene: 13. The CDR3: CASSHPLDRGGEKLFF. CDR3 nucleotide sequence: TGTGCCAGCAGCCACCCTCTCGACAGGGGTGGAGAAAAACTGTTTTTT.

This clone was counted a single time. The chain is built from TRBV28 and TRBJ1-5, with a tentative D call TRBD1 (6 bases). V was shortened by 6 bases and J by 6 bases, with 21 bases between the two germline ends. The CDR3 has 16 residues. CDR1 MDHEN and CDR2 SYDVKM come from the germline V gene. CDR3 sequence: CASRSPGGPDGQPQHF. In nucleotides, the CDR3 is TGTGCCAGCAGGTCCCCGGGGGGCCCCGATGGTCAGCCCCAGCATTTT.

In its sample, this clone was seen a few times. This chain connects TRBV30 to TRBJ1-2; 12 nucleotides align to TRBD1. Germline CDR1 GTSNPN, CDR2 SVGIG (reference sequence). The CDR3 is 19 residues long. The ends lost 4 bases at V and 6 bases at J; junction bases unmatched: 21. CDR3 coding DNA: TGTGCCTGGATCCACGGGCCCTCCGGGACAGGGGGCTTTCTGGATGGCTACACCTTC. Translating gives CAWIHGPSGTGGFLDGYTF.

The J gene is TRBJ2-5, the V gene TRBV7-2; 10 bases map to TRBD2. The DNA end is more similar to TRBJ2-7, so the J call may be wrong. CDR3 size: 14 residues. Germline CDR1 and CDR2: SGHTA and FQGNSA. The CDR3 bases are TGTGCCAGCAGTCCGGGACTAGCGTTCAACGAGCAGTACTTC. Translation gives CASSPGLAFNEQYF.

The chain joins TRBV28 to TRBJ1-6; D ambiguous. CDR1 is MDHEN, CDR2 SYDVKM, per germline. V gave up 6 bases and J gave up 9 bases, with 21 bases separating them. CDR3 size: 16 residues. The CDR3 loop is CASRNEGSLVTSPLHF. DNA for the CDR3: TGTGCCAGCAGAAATGAAGGGAGTTTGGTCACTTCACCCCTCCACTTT.

This chain uses TRBV28 with TRBJ2-7; no reliable D call. Trimming stripped 5 bases from V and 4 bases from J, with 12 bases between. The CDR3 covers 13 residues. Germline V gene sequence: CDR1 MDHEN, CDR2 SYDVKM. The CDR3 spells CASSIPPPYEQYF. The CDR3 DNA reads TGTGCCAGCAGTATCCCCCCCCCATACGAGCAGTACTTC.

The count of this clone is one. The chain couples TRBV28 to TRBJ2-7, with 9 nucleotides matching TRBD2. Per germline, CDR1 MDHEN and CDR2 SYDVKM. The junction had 7 bases not matched to a gene; V was cut back by 6 bases and J by 1 base. This CDR3 contains 15 residues. CDR3 region: CASSPPTSGSYEQYF. CDR3 nucleotide sequence: TGTGCCAGCAGCCCCCCGACTAGCGGTTCCTACGAGCAGTACTTC.

V gene TRBV6-1 combines with J gene TRBJ2-7, with 7 positions matching TRBD2. The CDR3 runs to 14 residues. Germline V lookup: CDR1 MNHNS, CDR2 SASEGT. The trim removed 5 bases at V and 2 bases at J, leaving 6 bases unmatched. This CDR3 is CASSSWGRAYEQYF. The CDR3 coding sequence is TGTGCCAGCAGTTCATGGGGGAGGGCCTACGAGCAGTACTTC.

The sample holds one count of this clone. The chain employs TRBV7-2 and TRBJ2-7; 8 nucleotides line up with TRBD2. Germline CDR1 reads SGHTA; CDR2 reads FQGNSA. V shed 4 bases and J 3 bases; nucleotides not matched to a gene: 8. The CDR3 covers 15 residues. The CDR3 DNA reads TGTGCCAGCAGCTCGGGGGGGGTTCCGCTCTACGAGCAGTACTTC. Protein sequence: CASSSGGVPLYEQYF.

CDR3 loop: CASSPYNEQFF. DNA of the CDR3: TGTGCCAGCAGCCCTTACAATGAGCAGTTCTTC. The V and J genes are TRBV7-9 and TRBJ2-1; D remains ambiguous. Trimming cost V 5 bases and J 4 bases, with 3 bases left between them. This CDR3 comprises 11 residues. Germline CDR1 reads SEHNR; CDR2 reads FQNEAQ (reference sequence).

V is TRBV5-1 and J is TRBJ1-2; the D is unclear. Germline V CDR1 and CDR2: SGHRS, YFSETQ. CDR3 length: 14 amino acids. Trimming shortened V by 2 bases and J by 0 bases, and 8 bases separated the two germline ends. The CDR3 region has the DNA TGCGCCAGCAGCTTCGCCGGTACTAACTATGGCTACACCTTC. Its translation: CASSFAGTNYGYTF.

In its sample, this clone was seen once. This chain connects TRBV6-5 to TRBJ2-2; no definite D call. Trimming cost V 2 bases and J 2 bases, with 9 bases left between them. This CDR3 region has 15 residues. Germline CDR1 is MNHEY and CDR2 is SVGAGI. The CDR3 DNA is TGTGCCAGCAGTTACATCGCAAGCAACACCGGGGAGCTGTTTTTT. This sequence encodes CASSYIASNTGELFF.

The chain has TRBV7-2 and TRBJ1-1; no firm D call. The CDR3 contains 13 residues. Germline V lookup: CDR1 SGHTA, CDR2 FQGNSA. V lost 4 bases and J lost 0, with 6 bases in between. This chain's CDR3 is CASSSPVNTEAFF. CDR3 coding DNA: TGTGCCAGCAGCTCGCCAGTGAACACTGAAGCTTTCTTT.

V and J are TRBV29-1 and TRBJ1-2, with 7 bases aligning to TRBD1. The CDR3 totals 15 residues. V shed 7 bases and J 3 bases; nucleotides not matched to a gene: 14. Germline CDR1 and CDR2: SQVTM and ANQGSEA. The DNA of the CDR3 is TGCAGCGGGATTACTAACAGGGGCGCGGACTATGGCTACACCTTC. Protein sequence: CSGITNRGADYGYTF.

This clone came up a few times. V gene TRBV4-3 combines with J gene TRBJ2-1; 11 bases line up with TRBD2. Germline trimming cut 0 bases from V and 7 bases from J; bases unmatched to any gene: 5. Germline CDR1 LGHNA, CDR2 YSLEER. CDR3 length: 16 residues. CDR3 amino acids: CASSQDQLAGVNEQFF. CDR3 sequence (DNA): TGCGCCAGCAGCCAAGATCAACTAGCGGGAGTGAATGAGCAGTTCTTC.

This clone appeared a few times. The chain recombines TRBV4-1 with TRBJ2-7; 7 positions agree with TRBD2. Germline CDR1 is MGHRA and CDR2 is YSYEKL. The CDR3 runs 12 residues. V shed 3 bases, J shed 7 bases, and the junction held 3 bases outside the gene matches. CDR3 protein: CASSQGEGEQYF. Written as DNA, the CDR3 is TGCGCCAGCAGCCAGGGGGAGGGAGAGCAGTACTTC.

The genes are TRBV5-6 and TRBJ2-3, with D perhaps TRBD2 (6 bases). V was shortened by 1 base and J by 0 bases, with 15 bases between the two germline ends. This CDR3 spans 17 amino acids. Germline CDR1 is SGHDT and CDR2 is YYEEEE. The CDR3 nucleotides read TGTGCCAGCAGCTTGTTCGGACTATCGAGTAGCACAGATACGCAGTATTTT. Its translation: CASSLFGLSSSTDTQYF.

The chain joins TRBV7-9 to TRBJ2-5; D is unresolved. Between the trimmed V and J ends, which lost 6 bases and 5 bases, there was a span of 16 bases. The CDR3 is 14 amino acids. The germline V gene has CDR1 SEHNR and CDR2 FQNEAQ (reference sequence). CDR3 residues: CASRPPGPGETQYF. The CDR3 DNA sequence: TGTGCCAGCAGGCCGCCGGGTCCTGGGGAGACCCAGTACTTC.

This rearrangement joins TRBV29-1 to TRBJ2-3; D unresolved. The V end lost 7 bases, the J end lost 0 bases, and 17 bases lay between the germline ends. CDR3 length equals 15 residues. Germline loops: CDR1 SQVTM, CDR2 ANQGSEA. The CDR3 bases are TGCAGCGCCCCTTACTTTGGCGGAAGCACAGATACGCAGTATTTT. It specifies CSAPYFGGSTDTQYF.

The chain joins TRBV6-5 to TRBJ2-7; D possibly corresponds to TRBD1 (6 bases). The CDR3 has 14 residues. Trimming stripped 6 bases from V and 6 bases from J, with 18 bases between. Germline lookup yields CDR1 MNHEY and CDR2 SVGAGI. CDR3: CASRQGHRRGEQYF. The DNA for the CDR3 is TGTGCCAGCAGGCAGGGACACCGAAGGGGCGAGCAGTACTTC.

The V and J genes are TRBV5-6 and TRBJ2-7; D perhaps matches TRBD1 (6 bases). The CDR3 is made up of 15 amino acids. CDR1 is SGHDT, CDR2 YYEEEE, per germline. Trimming removed 2 bases from V and 6 bases from J, with 18 bases in between. CDR3 in DNA: TGTGCCAGCAGCTTTAAAACACCCCAAGGGGGCGAGCAGTACTTC. Translating gives CASSFKTPQGGEQYF.

This clone was observed a few times. DNA of the CDR3: TGCAGCGTTGAGGCCATAAAGAATGAAGCTTTCTTT. This codes for CSVEAIKNEAFF. The chain couples TRBV29-1 to TRBJ1-1; no clear D. The CDR3 runs 12 residues. V shed 3 bases and J shed 7 bases, with 12 bases lying between them. Per the germline V gene, CDR1 is SQVTM and CDR2 is ANQGSEA.

The rearrangement joins TRBV5-1 to TRBJ2-7; D is perhaps TRBD1 (5 bases). The V gene lost 4 bases and the J gene lost 2 bases, with 13 bases spanning the gap. Looked up from germline, CDR1 is SGHRS and CDR2 is YFSETQ. The CDR3 extends over 14 amino acids. The CDR3 protein is CASSLSGSAYEQYF. The CDR3 DNA follows: TGCGCCAGCAGCCTGTCAGGGTCGGCCTACGAGCAGTACTTC. Combining the CDR3 with reference TRBV5-1 and TRBJ2-7 gives the whole variable domain KAGVTQTPRYLIKTRGQQVTLSCSPISGHRSVSWYQQTPGQGLQFLFEYFSETQRNKGNFPGRFSGRQFSNSRSEMNVSTLELGDSALYLCASSLSGSAYEQYFGPGTRLTVT.

This chain connects TRBV5-6 to TRBJ2-2, with 10 positions matching TRBD1. There are 17 residues in the CDR3. CDR1 is SGHDT and CDR2 is YYEEEE in the germline V gene. J was trimmed by 8 bases and V by 4 bases; bases with no gene match: 14. The CDR3 DNA reads as TGTGCCAGCAGCGCTACTCCGGGACAGGGGCCAAGAGGGGAGCTGTTTTTT. Protein sequence: CASSATPGQGPRGELFF.

This rearrangement joins TRBV7-3 to TRBJ1-1, with unresolved D. Deletions cut 4 bases from V and 6 bases from J, with 9 bases between. This CDR3 is 12 amino acids long. Germline V lookup: CDR1 SGHTA, CDR2 FQGTGA. The CDR3 nucleotides are TGTGCCAGCAGCTACGGTATGGCTGAAGCTTTCTTT. This sequence encodes CASSYGMAEAFF.

The chain combines TRBV7-2 with TRBJ1-1, with no clear D. The CDR3 is 13 residues long. Germline CDR1 and CDR2: SGHTA and FQGNSA. Trimming took off 5 bases at V and 2 bases at J, with 9 bases between the two ends. DNA of the CDR3: TGTGCCAGCAGCACTACCTCTAACACTGAAGCTTTCTTT. Its translation is CASSTTSNTEAFF.

V gene TRBV19 combines with J gene TRBJ2-2; perhaps TRBD2 as D (6 bases). In germline, CDR1 is LNHDA, CDR2 SQIVND (reference sequence). The V and J ends lost 7 bases and 2 bases respectively, with 17 bases between them. The CDR3 loop spans 16 amino acids. The CDR3 loop reads CASMAWGRINTGELFF. CDR3 coding DNA: TGTGCCAGTATGGCATGGGGGAGGATTAACACCGGGGAGCTGTTTTTT.

The chain couples TRBV7-3 to TRBJ2-1; 11 bases align to TRBD2. Germline V gene data show CDR1 as SGHTA and CDR2 as FQGTGA. This CDR3 comprises 16 residues. V gave up 2 bases and J gave up 10 bases; unmatched junction bases: 10. CDR3: CASSLGLAGGGEEQFF. The CDR3 nucleotides are TGTGCCAGCAGCTTAGGCCTAGCGGGAGGAGGGGAGGAGCAGTTCTTC.

The CDR3 coding sequence is TGCAGTGCTGCTGGGACAGCTGAAGCTTTCTTT. It translates to CSAAGTAEAFF. The chain uses TRBV20-1 and TRBJ1-1, with 7 bases fitting TRBD1. J was trimmed by 6 bases and V by 5 bases; bases with no gene match: 3. There are 11 residues in the CDR3. Germline V gene sequence: CDR1 DFQATT, CDR2 SNEGSKA (reference sequence).